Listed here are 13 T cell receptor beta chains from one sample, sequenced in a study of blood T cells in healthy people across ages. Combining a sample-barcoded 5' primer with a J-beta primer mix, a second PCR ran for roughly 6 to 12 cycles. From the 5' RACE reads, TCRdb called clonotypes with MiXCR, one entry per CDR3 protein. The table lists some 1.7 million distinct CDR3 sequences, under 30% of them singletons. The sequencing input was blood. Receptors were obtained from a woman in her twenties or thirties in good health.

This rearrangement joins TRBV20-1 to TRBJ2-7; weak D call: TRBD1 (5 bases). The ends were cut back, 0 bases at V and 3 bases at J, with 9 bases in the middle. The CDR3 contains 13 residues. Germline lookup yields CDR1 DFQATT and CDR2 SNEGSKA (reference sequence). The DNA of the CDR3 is TGCAGTGCTAGAGATTATAGGGGCTACGAGCAGTACTTC. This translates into CSARDYRGYEQYF.

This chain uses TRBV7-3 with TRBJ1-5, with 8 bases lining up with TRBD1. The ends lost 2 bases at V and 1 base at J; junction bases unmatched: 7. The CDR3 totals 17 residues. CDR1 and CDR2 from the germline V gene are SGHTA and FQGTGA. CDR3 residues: CASSLRTGRVSNQPQHF. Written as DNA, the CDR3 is TGTGCCAGCAGCTTACGGACAGGGCGGGTGAGCAATCAGCCCCAGCATTTT.

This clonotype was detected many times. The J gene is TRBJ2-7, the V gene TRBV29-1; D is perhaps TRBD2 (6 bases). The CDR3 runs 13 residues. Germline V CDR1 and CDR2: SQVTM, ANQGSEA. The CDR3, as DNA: TGCAACGACGAACCGGGACTCATCTACGAGCAGTACTTC. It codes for CNDEPGLIYEQYF.

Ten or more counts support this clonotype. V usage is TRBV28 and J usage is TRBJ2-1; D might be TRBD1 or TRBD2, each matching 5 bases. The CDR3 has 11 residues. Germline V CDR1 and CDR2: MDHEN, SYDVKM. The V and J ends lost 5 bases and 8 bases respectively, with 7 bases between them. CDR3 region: CASSRGYEQFF. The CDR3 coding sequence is TGTGCCAGCAGTCGGGGCTATGAGCAGTTCTTC.

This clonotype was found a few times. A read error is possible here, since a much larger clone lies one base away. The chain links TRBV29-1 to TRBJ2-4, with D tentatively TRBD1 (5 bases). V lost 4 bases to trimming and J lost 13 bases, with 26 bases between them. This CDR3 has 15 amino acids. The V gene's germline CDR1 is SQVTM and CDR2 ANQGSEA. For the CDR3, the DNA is TGCAGCGTTGCCATCGGCGGCCAGGGCCGCGATGAGCAGTACTTC. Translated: CSVAIGGQGRDEQYF.

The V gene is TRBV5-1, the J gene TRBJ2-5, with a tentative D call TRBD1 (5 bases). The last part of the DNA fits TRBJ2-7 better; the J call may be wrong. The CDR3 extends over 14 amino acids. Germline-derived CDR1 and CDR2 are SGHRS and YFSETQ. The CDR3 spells CASSSTSGMYEQYF. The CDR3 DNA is TGCGCCAGCAGCTCCACTTCAGGGATGTACGAGCAGTACTTC.

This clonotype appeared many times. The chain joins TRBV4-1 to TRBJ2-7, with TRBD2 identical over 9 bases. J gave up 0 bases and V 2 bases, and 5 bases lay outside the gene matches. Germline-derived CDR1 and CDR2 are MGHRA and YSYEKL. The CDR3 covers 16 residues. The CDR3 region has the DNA TGCGCCAGCAGCCAAAGGCTAGCGGGGTACTCCTACGAGCAGTACTTC. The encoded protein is CASSQRLAGYSYEQYF.

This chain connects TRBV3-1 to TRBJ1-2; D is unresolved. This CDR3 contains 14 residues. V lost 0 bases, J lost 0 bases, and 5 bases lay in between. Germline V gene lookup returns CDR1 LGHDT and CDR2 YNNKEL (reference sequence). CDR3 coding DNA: TGTGCCAGCAGCCAAGAGATATCTAACTATGGCTACACCTTC. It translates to CASSQEISNYGYTF.

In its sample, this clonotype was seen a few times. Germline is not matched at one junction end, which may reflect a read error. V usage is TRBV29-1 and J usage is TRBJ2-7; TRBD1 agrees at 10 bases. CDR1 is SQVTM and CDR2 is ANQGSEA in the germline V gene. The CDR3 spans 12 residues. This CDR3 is CNVGTGVREQYF. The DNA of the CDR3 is TGCAACGTTGGGACAGGGGTGCGGGAGCAGTACTTC.

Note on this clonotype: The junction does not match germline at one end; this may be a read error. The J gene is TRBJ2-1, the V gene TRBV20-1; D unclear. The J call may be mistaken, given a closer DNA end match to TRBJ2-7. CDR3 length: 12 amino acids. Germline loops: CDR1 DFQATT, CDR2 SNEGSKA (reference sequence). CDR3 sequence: CSARAGVNEQYF. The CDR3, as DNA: TGCAGTGCGAGAGCTGGGGTGAACGAGCAGTACTTC.

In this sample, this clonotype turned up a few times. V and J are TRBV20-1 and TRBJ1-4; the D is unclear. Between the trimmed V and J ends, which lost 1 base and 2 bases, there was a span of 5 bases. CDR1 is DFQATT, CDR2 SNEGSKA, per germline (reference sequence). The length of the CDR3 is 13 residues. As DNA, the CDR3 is TGCAGTGCTAGAGGGGAGACTAATGAAAAACTGTTTTTT. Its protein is CSARGETNEKLFF.

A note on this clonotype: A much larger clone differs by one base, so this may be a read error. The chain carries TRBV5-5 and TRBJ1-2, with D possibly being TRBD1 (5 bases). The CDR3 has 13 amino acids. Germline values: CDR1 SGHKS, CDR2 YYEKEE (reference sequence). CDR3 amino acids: CASSPPGSYGHTF. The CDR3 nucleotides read TGTGCCAGCAGCCCCCCAGGGTCCTATGGCCACACCTTC.

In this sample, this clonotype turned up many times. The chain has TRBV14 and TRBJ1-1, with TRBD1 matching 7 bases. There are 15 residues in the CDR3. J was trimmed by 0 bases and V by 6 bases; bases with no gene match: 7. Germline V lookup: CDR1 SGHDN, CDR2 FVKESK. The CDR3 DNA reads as TGTGCCAGCAGTCCCCGGACAGGACTGAACACTGAAGCTTTCTTT. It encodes CASSPRTGLNTEAFF.